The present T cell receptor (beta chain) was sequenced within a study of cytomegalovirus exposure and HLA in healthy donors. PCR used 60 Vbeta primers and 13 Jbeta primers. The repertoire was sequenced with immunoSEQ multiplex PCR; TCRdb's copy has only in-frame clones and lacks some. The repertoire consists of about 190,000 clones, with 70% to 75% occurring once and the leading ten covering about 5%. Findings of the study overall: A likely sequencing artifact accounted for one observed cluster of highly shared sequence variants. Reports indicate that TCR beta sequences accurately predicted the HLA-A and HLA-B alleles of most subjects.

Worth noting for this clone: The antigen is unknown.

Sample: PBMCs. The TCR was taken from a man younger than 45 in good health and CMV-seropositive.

CDR3 amino acids: CASSHLTTGGHGANVLTF. The CDR3 DNA reads as TGTGCCAGCAGTCACCTCACCACAGGGGGCCATGGGGCCAACGTCCTGACTTTC. The chain joins TRBV27 to TRBJ2-6; 9 bases agree with TRBD1. The CDR3 is 18 residues long. Germline CDR1 is MNHEY and CDR2 is SMNVEV (reference sequence). J gave up 3 bases and V 5 bases, and 11 bases lay outside the gene matches.